This entry lists 2 T cell receptor beta chains sequenced from one sample in a study of human T cells and chemical hapten exposure. Unfractionated whole blood was the source of the extracted total RNA. MiXCR was run by TCRdb on the 5' RACE reads, yielding one entry per CDR3 protein. The sample lists approximately 80,000 distinct CDR3 sequences, 15% occurring once. These receptors all stem from a female donor in good health.

V usage is TRBV20-1 and J usage is TRBJ2-1, with a weak D call TRBD2 (6 bases). The V gene lost 3 bases and the J gene lost 4 bases, with 13 bases spanning the gap. Per germline, CDR1 DFQATT and CDR2 SNEGSKA (reference sequence). The CDR3 runs to 14 residues. The CDR3 DNA reads TGCAGTGCTAGTGGGCTAGCGCATTACAATGAGCAGTTCTTC. Translation: CSASGLAHYNEQFF.

The sample holds a few counts of this clonotype. CDR3 amino acids: CASSEVGGNLNNSPLHF. The DNA for the CDR3 is TGTGCCAGCAGTGAAGTGGGGGGGAACCTGAATAATTCACCCCTCCACTTT. The chain combines TRBV2 with TRBJ1-6; D is possibly TRBD1 (5 bases). This CDR3 spans 17 amino acids. Germline V gives CDR1 SNHLY, CDR2 FYNNEI. V lost 1 base, J lost 5 bases, and 15 bases lay in between.